This T cell receptor (beta chain) emerged from a study of Ad26.COV2.S vaccination and SARS-CoV-2 variants. In the study overall: Doses of Ad26.COV2.S were injected into muscle once or twice, 56 days apart.

V was clipped by 1 base and J by 7 bases; unmatched bases: 3. In germline, CDR1 is LGHDT, CDR2 YNNKEL (reference sequence). The CDR3 contains 14 residues. Noted treatment: around 19 received Ad26.COV2.S at low or high dose, single or two shots; about 5 received placebo; per-sample allocation not given. The samples were gathered on day 63 after the first injection of vaccine or placebo. The individual, an adult aged 18-55 years, was a donor in Boston. As its vector, the vaccine had Ad26, which expressed Wuhan-strain SARS-CoV-2 spike. This table comes from immunoSEQ multiplex PCR, and its TCRdb copy is limited to in-frame clones, with some not included. Altogether 300,000 to 400,000 clones are present, about nine tenths being singletons, with the ten largest covering approximately 3.6%.

The clonotype was recovered from a person between 18 and 65 years old who received the Ad26.COV2.S COVID-19 vaccine or a placebo. The chain uses TRBV3-1 (or the pseudogene TRBV3-2) and TRBJ1-5, with TRBD1 matching 8 bases. Here the sequenced sample was peripheral blood, taken in a trial of Ad26.COV2.S vaccine versus placebo. As DNA, the CDR3 is TGTGCCAGCAGCCAAGGGACAGGGAGGCAGCCCCAGCATTTT. It codes for CASSQGTGRQPQHF.